This T cell receptor (beta chain) originates from a study of cytomegalovirus exposure and HLA in healthy donors. Whole-study results and caveats: CMV serostatus alone was available as immune exposure information.

This clone has only one observation. Its antigen is still unknown. The CDR3 has 16 amino acids. CDR1 is SEHNR and CDR2 is FQNEAQ in the germline V gene (reference sequence). With V trimmed by 3 bases and J by 8 bases, 11 bases remained unmatched. Use of 60 Vbeta and 13 Jbeta primers characterized the PCR. This table comes from immunoSEQ multiplex PCR, and its TCRdb copy is limited to in-frame clones, with some not included. Among approximately 270,000 clones listed, 80% were seen once. The chain recombines TRBV7-9 with TRBJ1-4; 8 bases line up with TRBD1. This clonotype was sampled from a girl aged 2 to 9 in good health and CMV-seronegative. The sample was PBMCs. In DNA, the CDR3 is TGTGCCAGCAGCTTTCGTCTGCAGGGGGCCGTAGAAAAACTGTTTTTT. Its translation: CASSFRLQGAVEKLFF.